A selection of T cell receptor beta chains follows, all from one sample in a study of technical replicates of blood from several donors. Sequencing used immunoSEQ multiplex PCR; TCRdb keeps in-frame clones, though not all of them. The data hold tens of thousands of clones, with approximately 97% observed a single time. Material: T cells isolated from PBMCs. These receptors were obtained from a human donor in good health. Each CDR3 is given without its conserved first and last residue. The D gene is left open where the match is weak.

>TRBD1|TRBJ1-2|TRBV7-9
ASSEDRADYGYT
>TRBD1|TRBJ2-7|TRBV19
ASRRTGGDEQY
>NA|TRBJ2-2|TRBV29-1
SVQDSARQAGELF
>NA|TRBJ2-5|TRBV28
ASSLTHETQY
>NA|TRBJ2-5|TRBV2
ASSEAWRETQY
>TRBD1|TRBJ2-6|TRBV19
ASSMGTGFRSGANVLT
>TRBD2|TRBJ2-2|TRBV19
ASEPGGPNSGELF
>TRBD1|TRBJ2-2|TRBV28
ASSFEVLQGADTGELF
>TRBD1|TRBJ1-2|TRBV13
ASSLLDRSYGYT
>TRBD1|TRBJ2-1|TRBV4-2
ASSRKGADDWERREQF
>TRBD2|TRBJ2-3|TRBV6-4
ASSVRGGDTQY
>TRBD1|TRBJ2-1|TRBV4-2
ASGNRGPGNNEQF
>TRBD1|TRBJ2-5|TRBV5-1
ASRRSRTGGETQY
>NA|TRBJ2-5|TRBV20-1
SARSSETQY
>NA|TRBJ1-5|TRBV19
ASIPDQGLGQPQH
>NA|TRBJ1-1|TRBV11-3
ASSLQGNTEAF
>TRBD1|TRBJ1-1|TRBV13
ASSFLSGTGTEAF
>NA|TRBJ1-1|TRBV19
ASSIGLNAAF
>TRBD1|TRBJ2-2|TRBV5-1
ASSVTGTGLTGELF
>NA|TRBJ2-2|TRBV7-8
ASSFRKTGELF
>NA|TRBJ2-2|TRBV19
ATGTRYGELF
>NA|TRBJ2-4|TRBV28
ASSLRGALAKNIQY